This T cell receptor (beta chain) comes out of a study of patients and donors after allogeneic stem cell transplantation. MiXCR was run by TCRdb on the RT-PCR reads, yielding one entry per CDR3 protein. Counted here are 900,000 to 1,000,000 distinct CDR3 sequences, about 20% occurring once; the ten biggest clones make up roughly 6%. This receptor was identified in a human donor who was either an allogeneic HSCT recipient or a stem cell or donor lymphocyte infusion donor (not recorded which). It is not recorded whose cells these are; they may come from a transplant donor. The sample consisted of blood, either unsorted or a sorted T cell fraction (not recorded which).

Here the CDR3 DNA reads TGTGCCAGCAGCTTGAGGACTAGCGGGGACCCACGGGAGACCCAGTACTTC. Its translation is CASSLRTSGDPRETQYF. The V and J genes are TRBV11-2 and TRBJ2-5; 12 positions agree with TRBD2. Germline V gene lookup returns CDR1 SGHAT and CDR2 FQNNGV. After removal of 3 bases from V and 5 bases from J, the junction contained 10 bases not matched to a gene. This CDR3 is 17 amino acids long.